The present T cell receptor (beta chain) was sequenced within a study of blood T cells in healthy people across ages. Study overall: Per two T cells, about one barcoded beta molecule was captured through template switching.

The sample holds many counts of this clonotype. Then a second PCR, running roughly 6 to 12 cycles, was carried out with a sample-barcoded 5' primer and a J-beta primer mix. TCRdb re-derived calls from the 5' RACE reads in MiXCR, one entry per CDR3 protein. Of 1.5 million to 2 million distinct CDR3 sequences in the sample, 40% to 55% were seen once. This clonotype was sampled from a woman aged 40-49 years in good health. The sample consisted of blood.

CDR3 nucleotides: TGTGCCAGCAGTTTAGGGGACGATGAGCAGTTCTTC. Amino acid sequence: CASSLGDDEQFF. The chain is built from TRBV28 and TRBJ2-1, with D perhaps assigned TRBD1 or TRBD2 (5 bases each). CDR1 is MDHEN and CDR2 is SYDVKM in the germline V gene. Trimming took 2 bases from V and 8 from J, leaving 7 bases between them. The CDR3 totals 12 residues.